Listed here are 26 T cell receptor beta chains from one sample, sequenced in a study of T cell responses to AZD1222 COVID-19 vaccine. Repertoires were generated with immunoSEQ multiplex PCR, while TCRdb's copy carries only in-frame clones and drops some. The sample gives 110,000 to 150,000 clones, 80% to 90% of which show up once; roughly 1.7% is in the top ten. This sample comprised peripheral blood, obtained on day 0 of AZD1222 vaccination. These receptors originate from an adult in good health.

The gene calls are TRBV7-9 and TRBJ2-1; D may correspond to TRBD1 or TRBD2 (5 bases each). CDR1 is SEHNR, CDR2 FQNEAQ, per germline (reference sequence). The CDR3 covers 15 residues. V lost 0 bases and J lost 10, with 16 bases in between. The CDR3 DNA follows: TGTGCCAGCAGCTTAGCGTGGGGGTCCGAGGGCGAGCAGTTCTTC. Translated: CASSLAWGSEGEQFF. Supplemented by reference TRBV7-9 and TRBJ2-1, the full variable domain reads DTGVSQNPRHKITKRGQNVTFRCDPISEHNRLYWYRQTLGQGPEFLTYFQNEAQLEKSRLLSDRFSAERPKGSFSTLEIQRTEQGDSAMYLCASSLAWGSEGEQFFGPGTRLTVL.

This clone was seen a single time. The chain is built from TRBV10-3 and TRBJ1-4; 10 bases match TRBD1. Trimming at V came to 4 bases and at J to 4 bases, leaving 0 bases not matched to a gene. CDR1 and CDR2 (germline): ENHRY, SYGVKD. The CDR3 runs 14 residues. CDR3 in amino acids: CAISGTGGNEKLFF. The CDR3 DNA reads as TGTGCCATCAGTGGGACAGGGGGTAATGAAAAACTGTTTTTT.

This chain joins TRBV12-3 or TRBV12-4 and TRBJ1-1; no definite D call. Trimming removed 3 bases at V and 7 bases at J, with 12 bases between. This CDR3 comprises 13 residues. This CDR3 reads CASSFDTQIEAFF. CDR3 nucleotides: TGTGCCAGCAGTTTCGATACTCAGATTGAAGCTTTCTTT.

DNA for the CDR3: TGTGCCAGCAGCTACCAACTAGGACTGATGGGCGGAAACACCATATATTTT. The encoded protein is CASSYQLGLMGGNTIYF. This rearrangement joins TRBV5-5 to TRBJ1-3; D is uncertain. Per the germline V gene, CDR1 is SGHKS and CDR2 is YYEKEE (reference sequence). The CDR3 contains 17 residues. With 3 bases removed from V and 4 bases from J, the gap between germline ends came to 20 bases.

In nucleotides, the CDR3 is TGTGCCAGCAGTTCTAGGGGAAGGAATACCTACGAGCAGTACTTC. Its translation is CASSSRGRNTYEQYF. This chain connects TRBV6-5 to TRBJ2-7, with D perhaps matching TRBD1 (5 bases). This CDR3 is built from 15 residues. V was cut by 4 bases and J by 2 bases, with 15 bases left in between. Germline V gene lookup returns CDR1 MNHEY and CDR2 SVGAGI.

The rearrangement links TRBV2 to TRBJ1-1; tentatively, D is TRBD1 (5 bases). This CDR3 comprises 13 residues. Germline-derived CDR1 and CDR2 are SNHLY and FYNNEI. Trimming cost V 4 bases and J 4 bases, with 10 bases left between them. CDR3 in amino acids: CASSVGRGTEAFF. The DNA of the CDR3 is TGTGCCAGCAGTGTTGGTAGGGGCACTGAAGCTTTCTTT.

The rearrangement links TRBV15 to TRBJ1-1, with D perhaps TRBD1 (6 bases). The V end was cut by 3 bases, the J end by 2 bases, with 13 bases between. Germline V lookup: CDR1 LNHNV, CDR2 YYDKDF (reference sequence). The CDR3 is 15 residues long. CDR3 DNA sequence: TGTGCCACCAGCAGGGAAGCACAGGGAAACACTGAAGCTTTCTTT. As protein: CATSREAQGNTEAFF.

The chain joins TRBV25-1 to TRBJ2-2, with D perhaps TRBD2 (6 bases). CDR1 is MGHDK, CDR2 SYGVNS, per germline. The CDR3 has 14 residues. V shed 4 bases and J shed 9 bases, with 15 bases lying between them. CDR3 sequence: CASSALTRPRELFF. In nucleotides, the CDR3 is TGTGCCAGCAGTGCCTTGACTAGACCCCGGGAGCTGTTTTTT. Using reference TRBV25-1 and TRBJ2-2 for the parts outside the CDR3, the full variable domain is EADIYQTPRYLVIGTGKKITLECSQTMGHDKMYWYQQDPGMELHLIHYSYGVNSTEKGDLSSESTVSRIRTEHFPLTLESARPSHTSQYLCASSALTRPRELFFGEGSRLTVL.

The chain carries TRBV5-1 and TRBJ1-1, with D possibly matching TRBD1 (5 bases). Germline values: CDR1 SGHRS, CDR2 YFSETQ. V was trimmed by 4 bases and J by 9 bases, leaving 13 bases between them. CDR3 size: 12 residues. CDR3 sequence reads: CASSRPDNQAFF. CDR3 nucleotides: TGCGCCAGCAGCCGACCGGACAATCAAGCTTTCTTT. The full variable domain, completed using reference TRBV5-1 and TRBJ1-1, is KAGVTQTPRYLIKTRGQQVTLSCSPISGHRSVSWYQQTPGQGLQFLFEYFSETQRNKGNFPGRFSGRQFSNSRSEMNVSTLELGDSALYLCASSRPDNQAFFGQGTRLTVV.

This chain links TRBV5-1 with TRBJ1-1; TRBD1 is a possible D gene (6 bases). This CDR3 is built from 15 residues. Germline V gene sequence: CDR1 SGHRS, CDR2 YFSETQ. V lost 2 bases and J lost 1, with 12 bases in between. CDR3 residues: CASSFQGGGNTEAFF. Written as DNA, the CDR3 is TGCGCCAGCAGCTTTCAGGGAGGGGGGAACACTGAAGCTTTCTTT.

V gene TRBV6-1 combines with J gene TRBJ1-1; D call uncertain. V lost 3 bases to trimming and J lost 4 bases, with 9 bases between them. Per germline, CDR1 MNHNS and CDR2 SASEGT. The CDR3 length is 13 residues. CDR3 bases: TGTGCCAGCAGTGACAGTCCTATCACTGAAGCTTTCTTT. Translated: CASSDSPITEAFF.

The rearrangement links TRBV5-1 to TRBJ2-3; 13 bases are a match to TRBD2. The CDR3 extends over 15 amino acids. Germline V CDR1 and CDR2: SGHRS, YFSETQ. V was pared by 3 bases and J by 8 bases, with 6 bases of the junction left unmatched. The CDR3 loop is CASSSGLAGVGTQYF. CDR3 nucleotides: TGCGCCAGCAGCTCCGGACTAGCGGGAGTAGGTACGCAGTATTTT.

This clone was detected only a few times. V and J are TRBV30 and TRBJ1-5; 10 positions match TRBD1. This CDR3 contains 15 residues. Unmatched junction bases numbered 5, after V lost 4 bases and J lost 2 bases. Looked up from germline, CDR1 is GTSNPN and CDR2 is SVGIG (reference sequence). CDR3 region: CAWNLGTGGNQPQHF. DNA of the CDR3: TGTGCCTGGAACCTCGGGACAGGGGGCAATCAGCCCCAGCATTTT.

This clone was observed once. The rearrangement joins TRBV20-1 to TRBJ2-1; tentatively, D is TRBD1 (5 bases). The CDR3 runs to 12 residues. Germline CDR1 reads DFQATT; CDR2 reads SNEGSKA (reference sequence). Trimming cost V 3 bases and J 10 bases, with 13 bases left between them. The CDR3 spells CSASQGVREQFF. CDR3 nucleotide sequence: TGCAGTGCTAGTCAAGGGGTGAGGGAGCAGTTCTTC.

The gene calls are TRBV5-1 and TRBJ1-1; 7 bases match TRBD1. The CDR3 has 15 residues. Germline CDR1 and CDR2: SGHRS and YFSETQ. The V segment lost 4 bases and the J segment 0 bases; nucleotides outside the gene matches: 6. CDR3 sequence: CASSGGDRVNTEAFF. The CDR3 DNA sequence: TGCGCCAGCAGCGGCGGGGACAGAGTGAACACTGAAGCTTTCTTT. Combining the CDR3 with reference TRBV5-1 and TRBJ1-1 gives the whole variable domain KAGVTQTPRYLIKTRGQQVTLSCSPISGHRSVSWYQQTPGQGLQFLFEYFSETQRNKGNFPGRFSGRQFSNSRSEMNVSTLELGDSALYLCASSGGDRVNTEAFFGQGTRLTVV.

This sequence joins TRBV9 and TRBJ1-1; D gene uncertain. Germline V gives CDR1 SGDLS, CDR2 YYNGEE. This CDR3 has 14 residues. The V gene lost 4 bases and the J gene lost 0 bases, with 10 bases spanning the gap. The CDR3: CASSPRRLNTEAFF. The CDR3, as DNA: TGTGCCAGCAGCCCCCGTCGGCTGAACACTGAAGCTTTCTTT.

V is TRBV19 and J is TRBJ2-2, with 7 bases aligning to TRBD2. V was clipped by 4 bases and J by 5 bases; unmatched bases: 4. The CDR3 extends over 14 amino acids. Per the germline V gene, CDR1 is LNHDA and CDR2 is SQIVND (reference sequence). CDR3 nucleotides: TGTGCCAGTAGTAGGCGGGAGAGAACCGGGGAGCTGTTTTTT. Translation gives CASSRRERTGELFF.

This clone has only one observation. The CDR3 DNA reads as TGTGCCTGGAGTAGGTACGAGCAGTACTTC. It specifies CAWSRYEQYF. The J gene is TRBJ2-7, the V gene TRBV30; no clear D gene. The V gene lost 2 bases and the J gene lost 4 bases, with 3 bases spanning the gap. The germline V gene has CDR1 GTSNPN and CDR2 SVGIG (reference sequence). The CDR3 contains 10 residues.

The chain employs TRBV7-8 and TRBJ2-1, with D tentatively TRBD1 (6 bases). Trimming stripped 5 bases from V and 0 bases from J, with 14 bases between. The germline CDR1 and CDR2 sequences are SGHVS and FQNEAQ. The CDR3 is made up of 16 amino acids. In DNA form, the CDR3 reads TGTGCCAGCAGCCCGGACAGCTACCTCTCCTACAATGAGCAGTTCTTC. It is translated as CASSPDSYLSYNEQFF.

The chain is built from TRBV5-1 and TRBJ1-1; 7 bases map to TRBD1. The CDR3 loop spans 15 amino acids. Germline V gene data show CDR1 as SGHRS and CDR2 as YFSETQ. Trimming removed 0 bases from V and 7 bases from J; junction bases left unmatched: 9. DNA of the CDR3: TGCGCCAGCAGCTTGGAGAGGGGGCAAATCGGTGAAGCTTTCTTT. Its translation is CASSLERGQIGEAFF.

The rearrangement uses TRBV5-1 and TRBJ2-1, with 10 bases lining up with TRBD2. The trim removed 5 bases at V and 4 bases at J, leaving 6 bases unmatched. CDR3 size: 15 residues. Germline CDR1 reads SGHRS; CDR2 reads YFSETQ. CDR3 sequence: CASRMRLAGYNEQFF. CDR3 nucleotide sequence: TGCGCCAGCAGAATGCGACTAGCGGGTTACAATGAGCAGTTCTTC.

J is TRBJ2-7 and V is TRBV2; D might be TRBD1 or TRBD2, each matching 6 bases. The V end was cut by 10 bases, the J end by 4 bases, with 26 bases between. Germline loops: CDR1 SNHLY, CDR2 FYNNEI. The CDR3 sequence is 16 residues long. The CDR3 spells CATKVGGVRTSYEQYF. The CDR3 DNA sequence: TGTGCCACCAAAGTGGGGGGCGTGAGAACCTCGTACGAGCAGTACTTC.

V gene TRBV3-1 (or the pseudogene TRBV3-2) combines with J gene TRBJ2-1; TRBD2 matches at 9 bases. The CDR3 extends over 17 amino acids. The junction had 10 bases not matched to a gene; V was cut back by 6 bases and J by 1 base. CDR1 is LGHDT, CDR2 YNNKEL, per germline (reference sequence). This CDR3 is CASRPPSGAPSYNEQFF. For the CDR3, the DNA is TGTGCCAGCAGACCCCCTAGCGGGGCACCTTCCTACAATGAGCAGTTCTTC.

This clone was seen a handful of times. The chain couples TRBV3-1 (or the pseudogene TRBV3-2) to TRBJ2-6, with D perhaps matching TRBD1 or TRBD2 (5 bases each). The V end lost 1 base, the J end lost 0 bases, and 13 bases lay between the germline ends. The germline V gene encodes CDR1 LGHDT and CDR2 YNNKEL (reference sequence). The CDR3 extends over 18 amino acids. The CDR3 spells CASSQGDGRGSGANVLTF. The CDR3 region has the DNA TGTGCCAGCAGCCAAGGGGACGGTCGAGGCTCTGGGGCCAACGTCCTGACTTTC.

This clone turned up a few times. J is TRBJ2-4 and V is TRBV7-2; the match to TRBD1 covers 10 bases. The germline CDR1 and CDR2 sequences are SGHTA and FQGNSA. The CDR3 runs 15 residues. The J segment lost 7 bases and the V segment lost 5 bases, leaving 8 bases of the junction unmatched. CDR3 bases: TGTGCCAGCAGCCAGCCGACAGGGGGCCTCAACATTCAGTACTTC. As protein: CASSQPTGGLNIQYF.

A single count supports this clone. The V and J genes are TRBV24-1 and TRBJ1-3; tentative D call: TRBD1 (5 bases). V gave up 7 bases and J gave up 2 bases, with 17 bases separating them. The CDR3 is 16 residues long. CDR1 is KGHDR, CDR2 SFDVKD, per germline. The CDR3 nucleotides read TGTGCCACCAGAACGAACCCAGGGTTGACTGGAAACACCATATATTTT. Residues: CATRTNPGLTGNTIYF.